Described below is a single T cell receptor (beta chain) sequence and its context. The antigen is undetermined. This specimen comes from a study of cytomegalovirus exposure and HLA in healthy donors. Study-level results: One cluster of highly shared sequence variants probably arose as a sequencing artifact. An analysis was carried out at a later point. It showed that HLA-associated TCR beta chains were more clonally expanded than equally common non-associated chains.

The germline gives CDR1 SQVTM, CDR2 ANQGSEA. There are 14 residues in the CDR3. V lost 5 bases, J lost 1 base, and 7 bases stayed unmatched. The study ran its PCR with 60 Vbeta and 13 Jbeta primers. Clones were read by immunoSEQ multiplex PCR, and TCRdb kept only the in-frame ones, dropping some. The sample consists of 100,000 to 150,000 clones, 75% to 90% of them appearing once. The TCR comes from a woman between 50 and 59 years old in good health and CMV-seropositive. Input material: PBMCs. This chain uses TRBV29-1 with TRBJ2-7, with TRBD2 matching 8 bases. CDR3 sequence (DNA): TGCAGCGTTCTTTCGGTAGCGGGATCCTACGAGCAGTACTTC. Protein: CSVLSVAGSYEQYF.